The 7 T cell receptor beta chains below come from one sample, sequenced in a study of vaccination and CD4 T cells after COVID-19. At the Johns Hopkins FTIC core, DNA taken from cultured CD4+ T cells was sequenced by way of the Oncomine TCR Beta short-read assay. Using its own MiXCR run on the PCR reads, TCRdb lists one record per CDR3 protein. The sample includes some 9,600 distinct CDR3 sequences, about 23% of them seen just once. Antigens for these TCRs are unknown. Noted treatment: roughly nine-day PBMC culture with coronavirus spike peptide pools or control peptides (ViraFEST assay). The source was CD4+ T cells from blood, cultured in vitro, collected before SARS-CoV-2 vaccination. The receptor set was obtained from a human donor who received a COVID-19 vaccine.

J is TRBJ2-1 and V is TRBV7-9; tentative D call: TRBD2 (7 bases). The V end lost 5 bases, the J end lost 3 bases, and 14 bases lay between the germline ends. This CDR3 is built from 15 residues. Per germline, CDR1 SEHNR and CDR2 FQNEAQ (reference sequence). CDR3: CASSPRGGDYNEQFF. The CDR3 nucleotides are TGTGCCAGCAGCCCAAGAGGGGGGGACTACAATGAGCAGTTCTTC.

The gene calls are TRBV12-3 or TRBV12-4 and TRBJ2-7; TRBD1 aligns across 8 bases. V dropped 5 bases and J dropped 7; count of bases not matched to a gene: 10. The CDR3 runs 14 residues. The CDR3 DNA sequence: TGTGCCAGCAGTATAACGCGGACAGGGAGTGAGCAGTACTTC. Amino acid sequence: CASSITRTGSEQYF.

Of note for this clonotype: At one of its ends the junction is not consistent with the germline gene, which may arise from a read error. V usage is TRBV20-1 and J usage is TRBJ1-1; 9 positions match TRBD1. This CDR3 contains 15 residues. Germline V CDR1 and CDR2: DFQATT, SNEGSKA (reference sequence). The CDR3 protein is CRARGQGQLNTEAFF. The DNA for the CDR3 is TGCAGAGCTAGAGGACAGGGGCAATTGAACACTGAAGCTTTCTTT.

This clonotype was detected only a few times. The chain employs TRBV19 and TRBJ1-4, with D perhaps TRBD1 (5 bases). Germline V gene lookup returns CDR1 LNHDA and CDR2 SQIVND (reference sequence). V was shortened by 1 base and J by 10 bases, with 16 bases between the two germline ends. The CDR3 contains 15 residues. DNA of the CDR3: TGTGCCAGTAGTATAGCTTGGACAAGTGAGGGAAAACTGTTTTTT. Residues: CASSIAWTSEGKLFF.

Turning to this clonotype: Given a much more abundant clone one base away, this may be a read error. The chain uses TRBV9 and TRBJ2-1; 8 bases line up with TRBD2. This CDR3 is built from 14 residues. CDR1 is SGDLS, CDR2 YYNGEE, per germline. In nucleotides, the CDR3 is TGTGCCAGCAGCGCCCGGGGGGGCCTTAATGAGCGGTTCTTC. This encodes CASSARGGLNERFF. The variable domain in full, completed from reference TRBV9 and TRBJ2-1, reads DSGVTQTPKHLITATGQRVTLRCSPRSGDLSVYWYQQSLDQGLQFLIQYYNGEERAKGNILERFSAQQFPDLHSELNLSSLELGDSALYFCASSARGGLNERFFGPGTRLTVL.

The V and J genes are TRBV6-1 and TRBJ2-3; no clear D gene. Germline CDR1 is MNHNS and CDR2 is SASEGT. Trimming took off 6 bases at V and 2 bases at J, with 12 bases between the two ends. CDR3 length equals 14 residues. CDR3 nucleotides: TGTGCCAGCAGCCCACCCCTCGACACAGATACGCAGTATTTT. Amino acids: CASSPPLDTDTQYF.

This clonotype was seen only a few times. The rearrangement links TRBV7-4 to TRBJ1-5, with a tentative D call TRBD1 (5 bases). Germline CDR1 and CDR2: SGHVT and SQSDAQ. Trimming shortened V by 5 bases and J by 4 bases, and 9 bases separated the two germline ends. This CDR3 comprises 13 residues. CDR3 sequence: CASSRQLNQPQHF. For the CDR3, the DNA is TGTGCCAGCAGCCGACAGTTAAATCAGCCCCAGCATTTT.